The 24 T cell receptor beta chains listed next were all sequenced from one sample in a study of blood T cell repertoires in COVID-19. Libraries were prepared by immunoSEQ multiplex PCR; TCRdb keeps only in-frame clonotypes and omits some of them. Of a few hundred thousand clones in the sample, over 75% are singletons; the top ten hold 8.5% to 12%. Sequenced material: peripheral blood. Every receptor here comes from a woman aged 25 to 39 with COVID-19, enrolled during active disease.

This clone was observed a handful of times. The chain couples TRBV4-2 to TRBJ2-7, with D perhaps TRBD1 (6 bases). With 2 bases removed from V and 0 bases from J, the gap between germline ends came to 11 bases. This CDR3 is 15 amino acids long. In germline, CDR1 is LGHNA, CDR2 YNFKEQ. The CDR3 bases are TGTGCCAGCAGCCAAATTGGACAGAGCTCCTACGAGCAGTACTTC. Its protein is CASSQIGQSSYEQYF.

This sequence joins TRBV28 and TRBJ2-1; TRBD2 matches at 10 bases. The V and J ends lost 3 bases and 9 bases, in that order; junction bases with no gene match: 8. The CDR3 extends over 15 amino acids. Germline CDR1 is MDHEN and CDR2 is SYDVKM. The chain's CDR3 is CASSFSLAGAIEQFF. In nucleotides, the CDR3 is TGTGCCAGCAGTTTTAGTCTAGCGGGAGCGATTGAGCAGTTCTTC. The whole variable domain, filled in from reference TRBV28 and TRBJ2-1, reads DVKVTQSSRYLVKRTGEKVFLECVQDMDHENMFWYRQDPGLGLRLIYFSYDVKMKEKGDIPEGYSVSREKKERFSLILESASTNQTSMYLCASSFSLAGAIEQFFGPGTRLTVL.

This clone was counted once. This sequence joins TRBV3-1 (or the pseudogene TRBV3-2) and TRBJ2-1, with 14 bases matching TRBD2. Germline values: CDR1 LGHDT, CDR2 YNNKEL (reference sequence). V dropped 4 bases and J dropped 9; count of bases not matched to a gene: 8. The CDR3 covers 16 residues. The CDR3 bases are TGTGCCAGCAGCCGCCGACTAGCGGGAGGGCCGGTTGAGCAGTTCTTC. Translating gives CASSRRLAGGPVEQFF.

CDR3 sequence reads: CASSRSTPNSPLHF. DNA of the CDR3: TGTGCCAGCAGCCGCTCCACTCCGAATTCACCCCTCCACTTT. The chain links TRBV7-2 to TRBJ1-6; D gene uncertain. CDR3 size: 14 residues. Germline CDR1 SGHTA, CDR2 FQGNSA. Trimming left V 5 bases short and J 7 bases short, with 12 bases between.

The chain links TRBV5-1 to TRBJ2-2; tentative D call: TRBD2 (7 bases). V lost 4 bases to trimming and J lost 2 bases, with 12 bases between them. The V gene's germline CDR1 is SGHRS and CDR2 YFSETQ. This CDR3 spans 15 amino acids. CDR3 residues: CASSRGGLNTGELFF. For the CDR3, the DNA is TGCGCCAGCAGCCGAGGGGGACTAAACACCGGGGAGCTGTTTTTT.

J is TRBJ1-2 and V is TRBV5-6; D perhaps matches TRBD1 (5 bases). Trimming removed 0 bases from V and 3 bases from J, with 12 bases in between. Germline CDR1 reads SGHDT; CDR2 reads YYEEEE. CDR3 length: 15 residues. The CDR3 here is CASSLDGDWYYGYTF. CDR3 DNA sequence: TGTGCCAGCAGCTTGGACGGGGACTGGTACTATGGCTACACCTTC. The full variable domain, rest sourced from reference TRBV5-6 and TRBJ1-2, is DAGVTQSPTHLIKTRGQQVTLRCSPKSGHDTVSWYQQALGQGPQFIFQYYEEEERQRGNFPDRFSGHQFPNYSSELNVNALLLGDSALYLCASSLDGDWYYGYTFGSGTRLTVV.

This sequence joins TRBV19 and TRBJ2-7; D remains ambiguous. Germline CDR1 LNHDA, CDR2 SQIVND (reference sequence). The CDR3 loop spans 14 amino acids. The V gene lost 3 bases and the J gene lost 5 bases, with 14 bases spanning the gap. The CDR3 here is CASSITAGRNEQYF. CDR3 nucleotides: TGTGCCAGTAGTATTACGGCAGGAAGAAACGAGCAGTACTTC.

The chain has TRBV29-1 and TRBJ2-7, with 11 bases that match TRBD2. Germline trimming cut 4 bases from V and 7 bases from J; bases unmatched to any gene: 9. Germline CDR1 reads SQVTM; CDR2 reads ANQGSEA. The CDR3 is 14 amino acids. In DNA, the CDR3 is TGCAGCGTTGGCCCACTAGCGGGAGTGGGTGAGCAGTACTTC. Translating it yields CSVGPLAGVGEQYF.

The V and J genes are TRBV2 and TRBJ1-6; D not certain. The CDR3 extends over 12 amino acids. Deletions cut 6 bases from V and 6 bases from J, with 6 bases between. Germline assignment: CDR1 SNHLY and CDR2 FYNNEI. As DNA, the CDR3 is TGTGCCAGCAGGGAGGGTAATTCACCCCTCCACTTT. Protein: CASREGNSPLHF.

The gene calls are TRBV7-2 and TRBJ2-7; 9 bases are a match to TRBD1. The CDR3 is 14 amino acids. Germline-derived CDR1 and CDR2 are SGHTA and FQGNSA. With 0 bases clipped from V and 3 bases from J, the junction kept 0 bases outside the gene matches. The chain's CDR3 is CASSLADRGYEQYF. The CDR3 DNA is TGTGCCAGCAGCTTAGCGGACAGGGGCTACGAGCAGTACTTC.

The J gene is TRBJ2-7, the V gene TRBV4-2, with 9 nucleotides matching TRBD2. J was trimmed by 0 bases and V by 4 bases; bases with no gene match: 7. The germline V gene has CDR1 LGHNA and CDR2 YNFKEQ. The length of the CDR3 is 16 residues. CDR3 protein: CASSRGLAGSSYEQYF. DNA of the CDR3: TGTGCCAGCAGCCGAGGCCTAGCGGGAAGCTCCTACGAGCAGTACTTC.

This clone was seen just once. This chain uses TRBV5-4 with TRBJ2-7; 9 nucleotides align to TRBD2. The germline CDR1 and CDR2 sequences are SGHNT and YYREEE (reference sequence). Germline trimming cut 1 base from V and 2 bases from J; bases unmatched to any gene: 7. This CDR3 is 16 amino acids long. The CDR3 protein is CASSLKTSGAPYEQYF. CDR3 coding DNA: TGTGCCAGCAGCTTGAAGACTAGCGGAGCCCCCTACGAGCAGTACTTC. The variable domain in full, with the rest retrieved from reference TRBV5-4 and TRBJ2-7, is ETGVTQSPTHLIKTRGQQVTLRCSSQSGHNTVSWYQQALGQGPQFIFQYYREEENGRGNFPPRFSGLQFPNYSSELNVNALELDDSALYLCASSLKTSGAPYEQYFGPGTRLTVT.

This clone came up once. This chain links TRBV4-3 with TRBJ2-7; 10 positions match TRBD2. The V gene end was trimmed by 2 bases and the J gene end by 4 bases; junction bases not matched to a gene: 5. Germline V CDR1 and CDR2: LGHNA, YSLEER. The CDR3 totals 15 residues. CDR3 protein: CASSQRTSGLYEQYF. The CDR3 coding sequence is TGCGCCAGCAGCCAACGGACTAGCGGTTTATACGAGCAGTACTTC.

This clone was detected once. As DNA, the CDR3 is TGTGCCAGCAGCTTGGTACAGGGGGCATTTGGAGAGCAGTACTTC. As protein: CASSLVQGAFGEQYF. V and J are TRBV5-8 and TRBJ2-7; 9 bases match TRBD1. Per the germline V gene, CDR1 is SGHTS and CDR2 is YDEGEE. This CDR3 has 15 amino acids. V lost 0 bases and J lost 7; bases outside the gene matches: 8. Filled out from reference TRBV5-8 and TRBJ2-7, the complete variable domain reads EAGVTQSPTHLIKTRGQQATLRCSPISGHTSVYWYQQALGLGLQFLLWYDEGEERNRGNFPPRFSGRQFPNYSSELNVNALELEDSALYLCASSLVQGAFGEQYFGPGTRLTVT.

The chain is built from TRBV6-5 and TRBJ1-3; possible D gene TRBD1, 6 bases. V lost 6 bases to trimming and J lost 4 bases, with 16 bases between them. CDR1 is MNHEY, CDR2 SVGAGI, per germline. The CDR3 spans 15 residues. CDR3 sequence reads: CASSPKWGPGNTIYF. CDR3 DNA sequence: TGTGCCAGCAGCCCCAAGTGGGGGCCAGGAAACACCATATATTTT.

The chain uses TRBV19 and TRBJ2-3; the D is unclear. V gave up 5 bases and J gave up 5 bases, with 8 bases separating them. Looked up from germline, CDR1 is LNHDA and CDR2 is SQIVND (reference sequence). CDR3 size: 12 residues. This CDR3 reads CASSASRDTQYF. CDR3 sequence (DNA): TGTGCCAGTAGTGCCTCTAGAGATACGCAGTATTTT. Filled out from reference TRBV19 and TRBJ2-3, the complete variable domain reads DGGITQSPKYLFRKEGQNVTLSCEQNLNHDAMYWYRQDPGQGLRLIYYSQIVNDFQKGDIAEGYSVSREKKESFPLTVTSAQKNPTAFYLCASSASRDTQYFGPGTRLTVL.

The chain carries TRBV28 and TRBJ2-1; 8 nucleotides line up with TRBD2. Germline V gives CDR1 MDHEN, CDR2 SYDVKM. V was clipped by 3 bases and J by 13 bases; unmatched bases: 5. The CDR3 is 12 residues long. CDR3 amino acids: CASSFAGLGQFF. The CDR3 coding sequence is TGTGCCAGCAGTTTCGCGGGACTAGGACAGTTCTTC.

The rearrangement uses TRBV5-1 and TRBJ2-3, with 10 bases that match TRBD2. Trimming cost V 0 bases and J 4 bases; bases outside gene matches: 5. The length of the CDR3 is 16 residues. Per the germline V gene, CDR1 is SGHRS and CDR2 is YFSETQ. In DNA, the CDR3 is TGCGCCAGCAGCTTGGAGAGCGGGAGGGCCTCAGATACGCAGTATTTT. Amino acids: CASSLESGRASDTQYF.

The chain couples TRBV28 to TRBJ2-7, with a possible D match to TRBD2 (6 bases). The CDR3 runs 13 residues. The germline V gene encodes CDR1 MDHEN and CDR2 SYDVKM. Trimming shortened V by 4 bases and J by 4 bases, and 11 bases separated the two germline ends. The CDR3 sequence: CASSSRDFYEQYF. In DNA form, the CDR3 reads TGTGCCAGCAGTTCCCGGGACTTTTACGAGCAGTACTTC.

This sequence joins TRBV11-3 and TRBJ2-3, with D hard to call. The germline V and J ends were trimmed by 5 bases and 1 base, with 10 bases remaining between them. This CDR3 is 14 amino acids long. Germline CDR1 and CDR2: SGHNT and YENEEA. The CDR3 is CASSATVGTDTQYF. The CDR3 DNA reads TGTGCCAGCAGCGCCACGGTCGGCACAGATACGCAGTATTTT.

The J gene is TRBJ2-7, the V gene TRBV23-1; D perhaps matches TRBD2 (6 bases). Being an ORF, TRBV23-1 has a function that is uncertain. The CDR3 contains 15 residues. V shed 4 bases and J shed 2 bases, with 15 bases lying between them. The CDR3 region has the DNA TGCGCCAGCAGTCCTGAAGGGGAGGAGACCTACGAGCAGTACTTC. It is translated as CASSPEGEETYEQYF.

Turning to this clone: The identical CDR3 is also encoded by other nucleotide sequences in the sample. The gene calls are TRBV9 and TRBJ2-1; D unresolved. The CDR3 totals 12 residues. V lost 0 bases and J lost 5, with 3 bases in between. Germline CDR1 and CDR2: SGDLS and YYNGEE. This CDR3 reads CASSVADNEQFF. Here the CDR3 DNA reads TGTGCCAGCAGCGTAGCTGACAATGAGCAGTTCTTC. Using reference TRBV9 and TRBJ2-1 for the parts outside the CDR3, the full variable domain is DSGVTQTPKHLITATGQRVTLRCSPRSGDLSVYWYQQSLDQGLQFLIQYYNGEERAKGNILERFSAQQFPDLHSELNLSSLELGDSALYFCASSVADNEQFFGPGTRLTVL.

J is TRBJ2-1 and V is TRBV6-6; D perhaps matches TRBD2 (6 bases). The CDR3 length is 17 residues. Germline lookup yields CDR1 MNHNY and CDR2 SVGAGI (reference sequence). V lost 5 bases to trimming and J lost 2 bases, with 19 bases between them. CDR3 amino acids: CASSRSSAGVTYNEQFF. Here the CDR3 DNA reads TGTGCCAGCAGTCGATCCTCAGCGGGCGTAACCTACAATGAGCAGTTCTTC.

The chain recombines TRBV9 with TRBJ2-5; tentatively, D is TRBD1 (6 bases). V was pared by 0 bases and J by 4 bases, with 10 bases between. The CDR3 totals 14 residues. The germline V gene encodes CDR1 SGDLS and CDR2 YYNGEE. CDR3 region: CASSVGGLGETQYF. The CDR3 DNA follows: TGTGCCAGCAGCGTAGGGGGGCTTGGAGAGACCCAGTACTTC. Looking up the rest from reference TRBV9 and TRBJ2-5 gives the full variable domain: DSGVTQTPKHLITATGQRVTLRCSPRSGDLSVYWYQQSLDQGLQFLIQYYNGEERAKGNILERFSAQQFPDLHSELNLSSLELGDSALYFCASSVGGLGETQYFGPGTRLLVL.